The clone carrying this T cell receptor (beta chain) was seen a few times. This record comes from a study of T-cell memory formation after mild COVID-19. For the study at large: TCR clusters showed largely donor specificity.

5'RACE with constant-segment primers yielded barcoded, UMI-tagged TCR alpha and TCR beta cDNA libraries. TCRdb independently ran MiXCR on the 5' RACE reads; one entry per CDR3 protein. The table records about 44,000 distinct CDR3 sequences, roughly 7.2% of them present only once. V shed 5 bases, J shed 1 base, and the junction held 4 bases outside the gene matches. Germline V gene lookup returns CDR1 MNHNY and CDR2 SVGAGI (reference sequence). The CDR3 is 15 residues long. The sequencing sample was made of PBMCs or a T cell subset sorted from them (not recorded which). The chain links TRBV6-6 to TRBJ1-5, with TRBD1 identical over 8 bases. The receptor's source is an adult who had mild COVID-19 (a few samples of this study predate the infection). Cell type and time point are not known. CDR3 loop: CASSTRTGSNQPQHF. CDR3 nucleotides: TGTGCCAGCAGTACCCGGACAGGGAGCAATCAGCCCCAGCATTTT.